These 4 T cell receptor beta chains share one sample of origin, sequenced in a study of T cells in Graves' hyperthyroidism and ophthalmopathy. The TCR beta CDR3 regions underwent amplification using RNA transcripts as the source. Researchers ran a first-round RT-PCR on the TCR CDR3 using the HTBI primer set. TCRdb independently ran MiXCR on the multiplex PCR reads; one entry per CDR3 protein. The sample has roughly 240,000 distinct CDR3 sequences; less than 20% are singletons. Sequencing used blood. The receptors stem from a woman aged 18-29 years with Graves' ophthalmopathy.

The chain recombines TRBV19 with TRBJ2-5; no clear D. The J call could be wrong; TRBJ2-1 is a better fit for the DNA end. This CDR3 comprises 13 residues. CDR1 is LNHDA, CDR2 SQIVND, per germline (reference sequence). The CDR3 sequence is CASSIAYQETQFF. In DNA form, the CDR3 reads TGTGCCAGTAGTATAGCGTACCAAGAGACCCAGTTCTTC.

In this sample, this clonotype turned up many times. The rearrangement joins TRBV11-2 to TRBJ2-3; the D call may be TRBD1 or TRBD2 (5 bases each). This CDR3 has 11 amino acids. Germline V CDR1 and CDR2: SGHAT, FQNNGV. Trimming removed 4 bases from V and 10 bases from J, with 9 bases in between. CDR3 in DNA: TGTGCCAGCAGCTCCGGGACGGCGCAGTATTTT. Protein sequence: CASSSGTAQYF.

The gene calls are TRBV24-1 and TRBJ2-3; TRBD1 matches 9 bases. Germline V gene data show CDR1 as KGHDR and CDR2 as SFDVKD. V shed 4 bases and J 3 bases; nucleotides not matched to a gene: 7. The CDR3 is 16 residues long. The CDR3 is CATSEGGQGKTDTQYF. The CDR3, as DNA: TGTGCCACCAGTGAGGGGGGACAGGGAAAAACAGATACGCAGTATTTT.

On this clonotype: A read error is possible here, since a much larger clone lies one base away. V gene TRBV12-3 or TRBV12-4 combines with J gene TRBJ2-6; D uncertain. Trimming pared 11 bases from V and 3 bases from J, leaving 11 bases between. This CDR3 comprises 13 residues. The CDR3 loop reads CAGPTGGANVLTF. The CDR3 DNA sequence: TGTGCCGGCCCCACGGGTGGGGCCAACGTCCTGACTTTC.